This T cell receptor (beta chain) came from a study of T cell responses to AZD1222 COVID-19 vaccine. Profiled with immunoSEQ multiplex PCR; TCRdb holds only in-frame clones, not every one. In the table there are 95,000 to 150,000 clones, around nine tenths of which are singletons. Trimming removed 2 bases from V and 1 base from J, with 5 bases in between. The length of the CDR3 is 13 residues. Germline assignment: CDR1 SGHTA and CDR2 FQGTGA. This chain connects TRBV7-3 to TRBJ1-1; D gene ambiguous. The receptor comes from an adult in good health. The material sequenced was peripheral blood, taken on day 0 of AZD1222 vaccination. This CDR3 reads CASSLLENTEAFF. DNA of the CDR3: TGTGCCAGCAGCTTATTGGAGAACACTGAAGCTTTCTTT. Full variable domain (rest looked up from reference TRBV7-3 and TRBJ1-1): GAGVSQTPSNKVTEKGKYVELRCDPISGHTALYWYRQSLGQGPEFLIYFQGTGAADDSGLPNDRFFAVRPEGSVSTLKIQRTERGDSAVYLCASSLLENTEAFFGQGTRLTVV.